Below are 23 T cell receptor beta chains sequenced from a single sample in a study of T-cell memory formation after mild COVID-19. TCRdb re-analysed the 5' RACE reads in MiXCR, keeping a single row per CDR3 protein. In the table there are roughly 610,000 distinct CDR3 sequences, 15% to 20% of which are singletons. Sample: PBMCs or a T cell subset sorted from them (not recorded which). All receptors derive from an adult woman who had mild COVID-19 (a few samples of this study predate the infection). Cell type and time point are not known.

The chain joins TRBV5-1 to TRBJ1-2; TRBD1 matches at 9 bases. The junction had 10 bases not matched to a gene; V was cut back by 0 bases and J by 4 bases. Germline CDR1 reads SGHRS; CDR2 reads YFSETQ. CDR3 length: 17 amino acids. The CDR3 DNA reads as TGCGCCAGCAGCTTGGTGGGGACCGGACAGGGGTCCTATGGCTACACCTTC. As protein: CASSLVGTGQGSYGYTF.

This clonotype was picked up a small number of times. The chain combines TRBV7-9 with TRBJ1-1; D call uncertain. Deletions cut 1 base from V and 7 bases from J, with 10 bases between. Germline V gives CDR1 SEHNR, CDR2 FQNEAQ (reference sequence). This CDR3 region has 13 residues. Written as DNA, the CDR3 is TGTGCCAGCAGCTTAGTCTCCACACTTGAAGCTTTCTTT. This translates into CASSLVSTLEAFF.

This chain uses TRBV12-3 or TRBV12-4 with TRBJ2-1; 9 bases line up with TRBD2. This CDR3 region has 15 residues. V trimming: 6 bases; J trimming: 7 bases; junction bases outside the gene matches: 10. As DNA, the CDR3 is TGTGCCAGCAGAACGCCGGGACTAGCCGTAAATGAGCAGTTCTTC. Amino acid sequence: CASRTPGLAVNEQFF.

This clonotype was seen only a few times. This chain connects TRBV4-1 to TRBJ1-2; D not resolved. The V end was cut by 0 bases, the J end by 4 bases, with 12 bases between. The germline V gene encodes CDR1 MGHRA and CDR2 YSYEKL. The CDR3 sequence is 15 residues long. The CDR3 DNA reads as TGCGCCAGCAGCCAAGATGGAAATGGGCTCTATGGCTACACCTTC. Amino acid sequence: CASSQDGNGLYGYTF.

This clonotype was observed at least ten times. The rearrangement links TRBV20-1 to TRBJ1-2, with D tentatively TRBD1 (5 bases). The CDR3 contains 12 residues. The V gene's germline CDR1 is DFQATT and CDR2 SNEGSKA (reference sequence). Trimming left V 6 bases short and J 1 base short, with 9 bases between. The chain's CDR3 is CSAADSNYGYTF. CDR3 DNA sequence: TGCAGTGCAGCAGACAGTAACTATGGCTACACCTTC.

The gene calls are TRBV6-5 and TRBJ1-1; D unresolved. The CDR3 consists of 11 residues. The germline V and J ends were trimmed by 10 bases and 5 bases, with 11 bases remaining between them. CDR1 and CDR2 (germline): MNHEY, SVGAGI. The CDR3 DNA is TGTGCCACCGGGTCGGGGACTGAAGCTTTCTTT. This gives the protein CATGSGTEAFF.

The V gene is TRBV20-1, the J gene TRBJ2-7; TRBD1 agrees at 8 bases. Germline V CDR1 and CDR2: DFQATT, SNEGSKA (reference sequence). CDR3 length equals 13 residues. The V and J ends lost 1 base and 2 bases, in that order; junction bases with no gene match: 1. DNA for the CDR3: TGCAGTGCTAGAGGGGGACAGGCCTACGAGCAGTACTTC. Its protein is CSARGGQAYEQYF.

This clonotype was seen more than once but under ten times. The CDR3 region has the DNA TGCAGTGCCCCCGCAGCGGGAGGCTACGAGCAGTACTTC. As protein: CSAPAAGGYEQYF. The V gene is TRBV20-1, the J gene TRBJ2-7; TRBD2 agrees at 9 bases. The CDR3 sequence is 13 residues long. Germline V CDR1 and CDR2: DFQATT, SNEGSKA (reference sequence). Trimming took 6 bases from V and 3 from J; bases not matched to a gene: 6.

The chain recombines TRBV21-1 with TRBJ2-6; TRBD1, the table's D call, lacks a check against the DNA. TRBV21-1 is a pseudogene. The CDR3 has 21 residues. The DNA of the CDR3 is TGTGCCAGCAGCAAAGTTGGTGGGGCTGACTACCTGAGCTCTGGGGCCAACGTCCTGACTTTC. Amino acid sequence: CASSKVGGADYLSSGANVLTF.

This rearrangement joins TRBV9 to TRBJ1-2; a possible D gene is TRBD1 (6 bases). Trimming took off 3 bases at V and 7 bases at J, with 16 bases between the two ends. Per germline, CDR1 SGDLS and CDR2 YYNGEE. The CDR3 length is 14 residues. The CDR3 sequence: CASSGSAGEGGYTF. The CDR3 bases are TGTGCCAGCAGCGGATCGGCAGGGGAGGGTGGCTACACCTTC.

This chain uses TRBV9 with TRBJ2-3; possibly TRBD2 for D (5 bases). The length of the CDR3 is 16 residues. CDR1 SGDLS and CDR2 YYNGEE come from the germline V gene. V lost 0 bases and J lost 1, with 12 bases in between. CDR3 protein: CASSVGGPRGTDTQYF. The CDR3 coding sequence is TGTGCCAGCAGCGTAGGAGGGCCGAGGGGCACAGATACGCAGTATTTT. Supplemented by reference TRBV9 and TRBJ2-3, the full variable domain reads DSGVTQTPKHLITATGQRVTLRCSPRSGDLSVYWYQQSLDQGLQFLIQYYNGEERAKGNILERFSAQQFPDLHSELNLSSLELGDSALYFCASSVGGPRGTDTQYFGPGTRLTVL.

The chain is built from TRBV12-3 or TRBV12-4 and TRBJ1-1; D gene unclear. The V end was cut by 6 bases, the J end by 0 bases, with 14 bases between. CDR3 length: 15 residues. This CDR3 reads CASSPHTNMNTEAFF. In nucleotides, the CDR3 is TGTGCCAGCAGCCCCCACACGAACATGAACACTGAAGCTTTCTTT.

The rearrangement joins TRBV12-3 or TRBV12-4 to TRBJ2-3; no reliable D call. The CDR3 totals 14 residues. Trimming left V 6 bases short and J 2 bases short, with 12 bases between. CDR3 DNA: TGTGCCAGCAGCCGCCAGGCTAACACAGATACGCAGTATTTT. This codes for CASSRQANTDTQYF.

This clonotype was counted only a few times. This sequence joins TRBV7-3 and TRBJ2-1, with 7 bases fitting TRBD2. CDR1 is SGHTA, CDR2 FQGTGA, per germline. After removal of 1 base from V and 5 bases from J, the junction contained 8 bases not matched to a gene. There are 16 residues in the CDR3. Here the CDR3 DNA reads TGTGCCAGCAGCTTAATGGGGGGGAGCAAAAACAATGAGCAGTTCTTC. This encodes CASSLMGGSKNNEQFF. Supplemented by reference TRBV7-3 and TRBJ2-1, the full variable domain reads GAGVSQTPSNKVTEKGKYVELRCDPISGHTALYWYRQSLGQGPEFLIYFQGTGAADDSGLPNDRFFAVRPEGSVSTLKIQRTERGDSAVYLCASSLMGGSKNNEQFFGPGTRLTVL.

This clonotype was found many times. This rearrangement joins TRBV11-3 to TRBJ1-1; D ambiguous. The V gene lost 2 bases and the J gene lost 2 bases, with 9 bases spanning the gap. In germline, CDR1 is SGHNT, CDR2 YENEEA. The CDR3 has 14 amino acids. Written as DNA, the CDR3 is TGTGCCAGCAGCTTAAATCAAGGTAACACTGAAGCTTTCTTT. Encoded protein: CASSLNQGNTEAFF.

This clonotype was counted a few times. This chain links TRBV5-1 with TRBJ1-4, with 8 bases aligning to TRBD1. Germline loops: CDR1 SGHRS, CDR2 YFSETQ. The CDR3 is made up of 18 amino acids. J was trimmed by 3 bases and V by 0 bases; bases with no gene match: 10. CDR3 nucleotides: TGCGCCAGCAGCTTGGCCGGACAGGGCAGTATTTCTAATGAAAAACTGTTTTTT. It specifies CASSLAGQGSISNEKLFF.

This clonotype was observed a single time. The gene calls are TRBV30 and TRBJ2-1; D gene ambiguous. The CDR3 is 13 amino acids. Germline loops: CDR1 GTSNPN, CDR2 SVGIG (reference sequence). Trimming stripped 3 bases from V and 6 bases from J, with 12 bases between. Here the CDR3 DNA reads TGTGCCTGGAGCGACAACGTTTTCAATGAGCAGTTCTTC. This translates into CAWSDNVFNEQFF.

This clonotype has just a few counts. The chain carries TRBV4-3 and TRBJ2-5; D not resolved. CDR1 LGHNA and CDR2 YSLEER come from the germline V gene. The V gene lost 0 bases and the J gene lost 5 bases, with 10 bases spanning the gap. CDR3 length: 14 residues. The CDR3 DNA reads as TGCGCCAGCAGCCAAGAGACATTAGGGGAGACCCAGTACTTC. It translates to CASSQETLGETQYF.

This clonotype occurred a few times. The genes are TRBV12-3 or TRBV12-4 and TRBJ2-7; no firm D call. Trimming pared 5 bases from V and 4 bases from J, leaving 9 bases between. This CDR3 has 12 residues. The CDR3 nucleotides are TGTGCCAGCAGTAAAACACGTTACGAGCAGTACTTC. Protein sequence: CASSKTRYEQYF.

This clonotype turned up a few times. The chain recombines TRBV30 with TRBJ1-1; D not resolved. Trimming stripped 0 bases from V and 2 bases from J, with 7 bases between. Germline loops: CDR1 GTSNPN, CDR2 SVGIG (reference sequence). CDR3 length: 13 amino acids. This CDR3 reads CAWSVGVNTEAFF. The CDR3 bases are TGTGCCTGGAGTGTAGGAGTAAACACTGAAGCTTTCTTT.

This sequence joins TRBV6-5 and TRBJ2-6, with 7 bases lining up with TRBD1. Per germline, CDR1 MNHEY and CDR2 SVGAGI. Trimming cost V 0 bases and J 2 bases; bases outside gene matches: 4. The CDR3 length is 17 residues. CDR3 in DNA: TGTGCCAGCAGTTACTCCACTACAGGGGCTGGGGCCAACGTCCTGACTTTC. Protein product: CASSYSTTGAGANVLTF.

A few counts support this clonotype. Here the CDR3 reads CASSLTRGWTSGPTDTQYF. For the CDR3, the DNA is TGTGCCAGCAGCTTAACCCGGGGGTGGACTAGCGGACCCACAGATACGCAGTATTTT. The chain joins TRBV7-9 to TRBJ2-3; 10 bases fit TRBD2. With V trimmed by 2 bases and J by 2 bases, 13 bases remained unmatched. The length of the CDR3 is 19 residues. CDR1 is SEHNR, CDR2 FQNEAQ, per germline (reference sequence).

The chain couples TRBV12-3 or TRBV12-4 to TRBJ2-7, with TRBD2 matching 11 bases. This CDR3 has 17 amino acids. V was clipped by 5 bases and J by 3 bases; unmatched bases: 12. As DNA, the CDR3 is TGTGCCAGCAGTCCGACCCTCTCTAGCGGGAGGTACTACGAGCAGTACTTC. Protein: CASSPTLSSGRYYEQYF.